These T cell receptor beta chains were read from a single sample in a study of control samples from healthy donors and cancer patients. Sequencing used immunoSEQ multiplex PCR; TCRdb keeps in-frame clones, though not all of them. The sample includes tens of thousands of clones, about 92% of them seen just once. What was sequenced was PBMCs. The receptors derive from a man aged 35-49 years with colorectal cancer. Each CDR3 is given without its conserved first and last residue. Fields, in order: J gene, V gene, clone size, CDR3 protein. Clone size is not always given. Where it is, it says once, few, many or a class for expanded clones.

>TRBJ2-2|TRBV7-8|NA
ASSLLAGGANTGELF
>TRBJ2-5|TRBV11-2|NA
ASTWTGRYGTQY
>TRBJ2-5|TRBV11-2|once
ASSLGRVETQY
>TRBJ2-3|TRBV12-3/TRBV12-4|NA
ASSRVTDTQY
>TRBJ2-5|TRBV5-1|NA
ASSFSGTGEETQY
>TRBJ1-1|TRBV19|NA
ASSPGRTANTEAF
>TRBJ2-5|TRBV14|NA
ASSQWPGETQY
>TRBJ2-5|TRBV4-2|NA
ASSREPGLEGVGTQY
>TRBJ2-3|TRBV3-1/TRBV3-2|NA
ASSQPTAISGRATDTQY
>TRBJ2-5|TRBV9|NA
ASSNQREIGETQY
>TRBJ2-7|TRBV13|NA
ASGAGPSYEQY
>TRBJ2-1|TRBV5-5|NA
ASSWTASYNEQF
>TRBJ1-4|TRBV27|NA
ASSLRGRVGEKLF
>TRBJ2-3|TRBV7-9|once
ASSSTGGSDTQY
>TRBJ2-5|TRBV3-1/TRBV3-2|NA
ASSLGTGAIETQY
>TRBJ2-2|TRBV3-1/TRBV3-2|NA
ASSLLGTSGSNGELF
>TRBJ2-7|TRBV10-3|NA
AISSDRGTSYEQY
>TRBJ1-1|TRBV7-9|NA
ASSSGAVMNTEAF
>TRBJ2-7|TRBV6-6|NA
ASSYSFDPAYEQY
>TRBJ1-1|TRBV28|NA
ASRTLAGLNTEAF
>TRBJ2-1|TRBV7-2|NA
ASSLLPSGTYNEQF
>TRBJ1-1|TRBV6-1|NA
ASSEARPEAF
>TRBJ2-7|TRBV6-1|NA
ASSEYGVWYEQY
>TRBJ1-1|TRBV11-3|NA
ASSPRGNTEAF
>TRBJ2-3|TRBV11-3|NA
ASRDPGLAADTQY
>TRBJ1-5|TRBV19|NA
ASSIRSGTGDQPQH
>TRBJ2-5|TRBV3-1/TRBV3-2|NA
ASSQNEGGETQY
>TRBJ2-7|TRBV28|NA
ASSPGLRGSYEQY
>TRBJ1-3|TRBV30|NA
AWRDRRSIY
>TRBJ2-7|TRBV5-1|NA
ASSLGTSRDPYEQY
>TRBJ1-5|TRBV6-6|NA
ASREGYSNQPQH
>TRBJ1-3|TRBV6-6|NA
ASIPTQGVGNTIY
>TRBJ2-3|TRBV24-1|NA
ATRLDSTDTQY
>TRBJ1-2|TRBV28|NA
ASSLTGGYT
>TRBJ2-3|TRBV6-5|NA
ASMRKDRNTDTQY
>TRBJ2-6|TRBV2|NA
ASSARGSSGANVLT
>TRBJ2-3|TRBV10-3|NA
ATRLAGDADTQY
>TRBJ2-3|TRBV7-9|NA
ASSSSTGAFTDTQY
>TRBJ1-5|TRBV29-1|once
SVQGMNQPQH
>TRBJ1-5|TRBV28|NA
ASSRGTGLNQPQH
>TRBJ2-1|TRBV5-1|NA
ASSTGTGVWNEQF
>TRBJ2-5|TRBV15|once
ATSRGRQGTQETQY
>TRBJ2-1|TRBV18|NA
ASSPSGSDEQF